This T cell receptor beta chain was sequenced during a study of blood T cell repertoires in COVID-19. Seattle's enrolled individuals joined amid active infection and were then monitored longitudinally. Libraries were prepared by immunoSEQ multiplex PCR; TCRdb keeps only in-frame clonotypes and omits some of them. The sample carries a few hundred thousand clones, about 91% recorded once. This clone was observed once. Mismatch with germline at one junction end may stem from a read error. This CDR3 has 15 residues. Germline loops: CDR1 KGHSH, CDR2 LQKENI. The TCR was taken from a woman under 40 with COVID-19, enrolled during active disease. The chain carries TRBV18 and TRBJ2-3; D might be TRBD1 (5 bases). The sample consisted of peripheral blood. The CDR3 coding sequence is TGTGCCAGCTCAACCAATAGGGGATCAGGAGATGCGCAGTATTTT. It translates to CASSTNRGSGDAQYF.